Included here is one T cell receptor beta chain sequence, with context. The record originates from a study of blood T cell repertoires in COVID-19. Turning to the study itself: The study drew acute and convalescent COVID-19 samples from the United States, Italy and Spain. Sources were T cells, B-cell-depleted T cells, or PBMCs; the material itself was cDNA or gDNA.

Trimming removed 6 bases from V and 0 bases from J; junction bases left unmatched: 8. The CDR3 runs to 16 residues. Germline V lookup: CDR1 MGHRA, CDR2 YSYEKL. Per the authors' pipeline: Using reference gene primer amplification, nucleated cell counts were estimated. The protocol was immunoSEQ multiplex PCR, while the TCRdb copy is restricted to in-frame clones and leaves out a portion. Clone size and V and J calls were adopted from that table, with D and trimming inferred from the DNA. Among 200,000 to 250,000 clones listed, over 75% were seen once. The TCR sequence derives from a man aged 50 to 60 with COVID-19, enrolled during active disease. The V and J genes are TRBV4-1 and TRBJ2-3, with 8 nucleotides matching TRBD2. Sample: peripheral blood. As DNA, the CDR3 is TGCGCCAGCAGTCGCCAGACTAGCGCGAGCACAGATACGCAGTATTTT. Amino acid sequence: CASSRQTSASTDTQYF.